The clone carrying this TCR beta chain was observed at least ten times. The entry originates in a study of T cells in Graves' hyperthyroidism and ophthalmopathy. Across the study: Peripheral blood was obtained at initial diagnosis, preceding any treatment.

Amplification yielded TCR beta CDR3 regions, with RNA transcripts as the source. HTBI primers drove first-round RT-PCR of the TCR CDR3. Each CDR3 protein gets one entry after TCRdb re-called the multiplex PCR reads with MiXCR. The sample has a few hundred thousand distinct CDR3 sequences; around 20% are singletons. Uncontrolled infection, other autoimmune disease, pregnancy and lactation each barred patients from inclusion. CDR1 MNHNS and CDR2 SASEGT come from the germline V gene. With 7 bases clipped from V and 4 bases from J, the junction kept 4 bases outside the gene matches. The CDR3 has 13 amino acids.

This receptor was obtained from a woman in her fifties or sixties with Graves' hyperthyroidism. The chain links TRBV6-1 to TRBJ2-1, with 7 bases lining up with TRBD2. Input material: blood. In nucleotides, the CDR3 is TGTGCCAGCACTGCTAGCGGATACAATGAGCAGTTCTTC. Translation: CASTASGYNEQFF.